This is a list of T cell receptor beta chains from one sample in a study of CXCR3-negative and CXCR3-positive naive CD8 T cells. From its re-call of the 5' RACE reads, TCRdb lists each CDR3 protein once, without DNA. The sample holds roughly 4,800 distinct CDR3 sequences. Sequencing was done on a sample of naive CXCR3+ CD8+ T cells from blood. Every receptor here comes from a human donor in good health. Some clones in this sample may be carry-over from other donors' samples. Both conserved end residues are part of each CDR3. Rows give clone size only sometimes, using once, few, many, or a class for an expanded clone.

medium-sized	TRBJ1-5	TRBV9	CASSVGGAGVQPQHF
.	TRBJ2-5	TRBV11-2	CASSTPWRDSYQETQYF
medium-sized	TRBJ2-2	TRBV6-5	CASSGTSGSRVGELFF
medium-sized	TRBJ2-2	TRBV29-1	CSAWWTGELFF
.	TRBJ2-2	TRBV29-1	CSGRPGTNTGELFF
medium-sized	TRBJ2-3	TRBV7-3	CASSQGQTSTDTQYF
medium-sized	TRBJ2-3	TRBV29-1	CSVAGSREGSDTQYF
medium-sized	TRBJ2-1	TRBV4-3	CASSQDAIRASGRNEQFF
.	TRBJ2-1	TRBV4-3	CASSQGVAIRSYNEQFF
medium-sized	TRBJ2-1	TRBV12-3/TRBV12-4	CASSSIAEASYNEQFF
medium-sized	TRBJ2-2	TRBV3-1	CASSFGLYGELFF
.	TRBJ2-1	TRBV19	CASSIVSGPSYNEQFF
medium-sized	TRBJ2-1	TRBV29-1	CSVEDPTRRAEQFF
medium-sized	TRBJ2-7	TRBV6-2/TRBV6-3	CASSYSGDTNSYEQYF
medium-sized	TRBJ2-1	TRBV18	CASSPPGDRDEQFF
.	TRBJ2-4	TRBV9	CASSTSWDREIIQYF
medium-sized	TRBJ1-2	TRBV7-9	CASSPTGLTHYGYTF
.	TRBJ2-6	TRBV2	CASSVTGFFSGANVLTF
medium-sized	TRBJ2-1	TRBV11-2	CASSFVEGNEQFF
.	TRBJ1-1	TRBV19	CASAPIGDPEAFF
.	TRBJ1-1	TRBV2	CARTLGTAEAFF
.	TRBJ2-7	TRBV11-1	CASSGRGDNPYEQYF
.	TRBJ2-5	TRBV2	CASSPATSLETQYF